This T cell receptor (beta chain) was found in a study of neurological immune-mediated disorders. General observations from the study: Expanded clones shared no CDR3 amino acid sequences across subjects, suggesting private repertoires in all groups.

The cDNA was synthesized by means of template-switch 5'RACE, which was carried out with 10-nucleotide random UMIs. MiXCR, run by TCRdb on the 5' RACE reads, gives a single entry per CDR3 protein. The repertoire includes around 49,000 distinct CDR3 sequences, 10% to 15% of them detected once, and approximately 9% sits in the top ten. The CDR3 consists of 16 residues. Germline values: CDR1 SGHDT, CDR2 YYEEEE. V lost 4 bases and J lost 4, with 17 bases in between. Stated time point: longitudinal time-point 3. Turning to this clonotype: What it recognizes is unknown.

This sequence was found in a male donor with HTLV-1-associated myelopathy (HAM/TSP). This chain connects TRBV5-6 to TRBJ2-2; possibly TRBD2 for D (6 bases). The sequenced sample consisted of PBMCs. The CDR3 reads CASSPAGSPSTGELFF. CDR3 bases: TGTGCCAGCAGCCCCGCGGGGAGCCCGAGCACCGGGGAGCTGTTTTTT.